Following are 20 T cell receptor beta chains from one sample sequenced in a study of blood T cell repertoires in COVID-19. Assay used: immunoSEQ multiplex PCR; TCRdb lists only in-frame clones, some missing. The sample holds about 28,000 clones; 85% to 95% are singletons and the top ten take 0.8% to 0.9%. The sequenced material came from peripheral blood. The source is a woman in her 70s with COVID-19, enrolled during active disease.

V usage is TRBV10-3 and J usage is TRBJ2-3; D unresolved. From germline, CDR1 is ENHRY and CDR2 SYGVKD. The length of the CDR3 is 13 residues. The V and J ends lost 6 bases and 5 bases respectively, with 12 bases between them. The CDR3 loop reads CAIRVGELDTQYF. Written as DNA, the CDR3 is TGTGCCATCAGAGTAGGAGAACTAGATACGCAGTATTTT.

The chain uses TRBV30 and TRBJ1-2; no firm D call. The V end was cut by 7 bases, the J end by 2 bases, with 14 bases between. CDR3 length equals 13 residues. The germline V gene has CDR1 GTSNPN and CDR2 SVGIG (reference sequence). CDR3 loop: CALTENLNYGYTF. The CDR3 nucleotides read TGTGCCTTAACAGAGAACCTAAACTATGGCTACACCTTC.

The CDR3 sequence is CAIRTTGSTYEQYF. CDR3 DNA: TGTGCCATCAGGACAACAGGATCTACCTACGAGCAGTACTTC. The rearrangement uses TRBV10-3 and TRBJ2-7, with a weak D call TRBD1 (5 bases). This CDR3 is built from 14 residues. V dropped 6 bases and J dropped 2 bases, with 14 bases sitting between them. Germline CDR1 and CDR2: ENHRY and SYGVKD.

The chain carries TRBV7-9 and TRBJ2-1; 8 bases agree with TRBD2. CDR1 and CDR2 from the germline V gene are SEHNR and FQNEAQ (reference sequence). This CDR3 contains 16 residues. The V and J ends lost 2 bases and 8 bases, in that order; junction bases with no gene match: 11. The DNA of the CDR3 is TGTGCCAGCAGCTTATCAGCACTAGCGGCGGCGGATGAGCAGTTCTTC. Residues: CASSLSALAAADEQFF.

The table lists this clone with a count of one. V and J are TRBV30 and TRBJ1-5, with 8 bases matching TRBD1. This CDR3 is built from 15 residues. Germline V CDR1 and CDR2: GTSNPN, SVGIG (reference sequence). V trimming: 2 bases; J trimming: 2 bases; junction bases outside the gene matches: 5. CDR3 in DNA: TGTGCCTGGAGTATTCCGGGACAGGGCAATCAGCCCCAGCATTTT. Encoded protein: CAWSIPGQGNQPQHF.

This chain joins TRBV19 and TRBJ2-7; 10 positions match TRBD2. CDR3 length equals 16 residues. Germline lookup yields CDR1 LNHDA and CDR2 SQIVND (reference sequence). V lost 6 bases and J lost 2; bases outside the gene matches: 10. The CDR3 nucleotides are TGTGCCAGTAGCCCCAAAATAGCGGGGGGACCCTACGAGCAGTACTTC. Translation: CASSPKIAGGPYEQYF.

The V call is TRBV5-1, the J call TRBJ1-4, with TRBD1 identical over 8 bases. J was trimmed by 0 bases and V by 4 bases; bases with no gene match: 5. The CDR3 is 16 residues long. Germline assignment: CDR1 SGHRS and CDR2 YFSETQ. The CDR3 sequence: CASSTGQATTNEKLFF. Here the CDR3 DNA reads TGCGCCAGCAGCACGGGACAGGCAACAACTAATGAAAAACTGTTTTTT. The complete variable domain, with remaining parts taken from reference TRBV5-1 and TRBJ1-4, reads KAGVTQTPRYLIKTRGQQVTLSCSPISGHRSVSWYQQTPGQGLQFLFEYFSETQRNKGNFPGRFSGRQFSNSRSEMNVSTLELGDSALYLCASSTGQATTNEKLFFGSGTQLSVL.

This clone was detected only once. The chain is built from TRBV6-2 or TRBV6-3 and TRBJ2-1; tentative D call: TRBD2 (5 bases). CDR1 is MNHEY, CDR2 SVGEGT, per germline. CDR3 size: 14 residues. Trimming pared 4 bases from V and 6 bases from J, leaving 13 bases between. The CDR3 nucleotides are TGTGCCAGCAGTTCCTCTAGCCGGTCCAATGAGCAGTTCTTC. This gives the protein CASSSSSRSNEQFF.

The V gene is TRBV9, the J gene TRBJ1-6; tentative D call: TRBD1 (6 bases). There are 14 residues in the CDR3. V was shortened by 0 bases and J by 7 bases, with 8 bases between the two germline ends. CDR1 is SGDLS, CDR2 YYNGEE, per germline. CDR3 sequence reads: CASSVDRVNSPLHF. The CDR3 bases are TGTGCCAGCAGCGTAGACAGGGTGAATTCACCCCTCCACTTT. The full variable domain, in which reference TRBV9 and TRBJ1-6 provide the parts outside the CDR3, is DSGVTQTPKHLITATGQRVTLRCSPRSGDLSVYWYQQSLDQGLQFLIQYYNGEERAKGNILERFSAQQFPDLHSELNLSSLELGDSALYFCASSVDRVNSPLHFGNGTRLTVT.

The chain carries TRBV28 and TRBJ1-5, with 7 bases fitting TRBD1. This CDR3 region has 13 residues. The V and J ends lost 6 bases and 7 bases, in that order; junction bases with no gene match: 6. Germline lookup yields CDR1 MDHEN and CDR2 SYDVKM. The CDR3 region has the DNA TGTGCCAGCAGCACAGGGGACCGACAGCCCCAGCATTTT. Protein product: CASSTGDRQPQHF.

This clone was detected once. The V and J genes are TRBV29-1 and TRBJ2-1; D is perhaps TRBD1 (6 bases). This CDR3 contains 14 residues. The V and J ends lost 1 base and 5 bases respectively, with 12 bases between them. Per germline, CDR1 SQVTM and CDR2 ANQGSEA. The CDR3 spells CSVEAGAFNNEQFF. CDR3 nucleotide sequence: TGCAGCGTTGAAGCAGGGGCCTTTAACAATGAGCAGTTCTTC.

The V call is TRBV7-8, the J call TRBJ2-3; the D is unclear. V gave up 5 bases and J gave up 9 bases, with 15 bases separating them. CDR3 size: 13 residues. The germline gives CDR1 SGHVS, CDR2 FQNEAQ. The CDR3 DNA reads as TGTGCCAGCAGCGAACCCCCCGCCCGGACGCAGTATTTT. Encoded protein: CASSEPPARTQYF.

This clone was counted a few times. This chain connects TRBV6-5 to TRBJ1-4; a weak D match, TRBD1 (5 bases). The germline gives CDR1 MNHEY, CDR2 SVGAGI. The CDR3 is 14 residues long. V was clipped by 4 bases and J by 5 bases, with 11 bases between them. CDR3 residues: CASSSDRQNEKLFF. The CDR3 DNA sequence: TGTGCCAGCAGTTCCGACCGACAGAATGAAAAACTGTTTTTT.

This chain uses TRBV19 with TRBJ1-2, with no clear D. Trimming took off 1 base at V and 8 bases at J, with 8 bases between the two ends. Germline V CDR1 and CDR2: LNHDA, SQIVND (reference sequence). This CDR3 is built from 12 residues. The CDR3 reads CASSIGASGYTF. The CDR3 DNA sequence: TGTGCCAGTAGTATAGGGGCCTCCGGCTACACCTTC.

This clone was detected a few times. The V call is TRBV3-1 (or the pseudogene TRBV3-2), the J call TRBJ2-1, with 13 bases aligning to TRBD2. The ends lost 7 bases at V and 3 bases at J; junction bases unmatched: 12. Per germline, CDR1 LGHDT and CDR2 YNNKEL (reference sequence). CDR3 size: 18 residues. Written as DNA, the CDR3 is TGTGCCAGCAACTTACGACCGGGACTAGCGGGGTACTACAATGAGCAGTTCTTC. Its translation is CASNLRPGLAGYYNEQFF.

CDR3 coding DNA: TGTGCCAGCCACCCGGGGTTAGGTTCACCCCTCCACTTT. This codes for CASHPGLGSPLHF. This sequence joins TRBV18 and TRBJ1-6; D is unclear. The CDR3 has 13 amino acids. Deletions cut 8 bases from V and 9 bases from J, with 14 bases between. CDR1 and CDR2 from the germline V gene are KGHSH and LQKENI.

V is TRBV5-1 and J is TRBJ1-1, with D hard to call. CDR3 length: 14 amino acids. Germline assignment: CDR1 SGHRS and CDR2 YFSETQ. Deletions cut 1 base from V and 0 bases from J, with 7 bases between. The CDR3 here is CASSLNSLNTEAFF. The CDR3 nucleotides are TGCGCCAGCAGCTTGAACAGCTTGAACACTGAAGCTTTCTTT.

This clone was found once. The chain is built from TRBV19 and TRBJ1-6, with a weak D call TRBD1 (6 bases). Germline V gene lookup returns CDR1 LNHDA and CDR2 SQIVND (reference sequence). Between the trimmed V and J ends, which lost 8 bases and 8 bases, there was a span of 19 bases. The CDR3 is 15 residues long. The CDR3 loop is CASRQGHNLDSPLHF. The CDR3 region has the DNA TGTGCCAGTCGCCAGGGGCACAATTTGGATTCACCCCTCCACTTT.

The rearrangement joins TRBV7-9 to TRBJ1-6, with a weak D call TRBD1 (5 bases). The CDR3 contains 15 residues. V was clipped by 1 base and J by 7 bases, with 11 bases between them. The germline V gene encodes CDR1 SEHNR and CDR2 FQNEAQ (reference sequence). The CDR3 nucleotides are TGTGCCAGCAGCTTAGATCGGGAGGGGAATTCACCCCTCCACTTT. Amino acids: CASSLDREGNSPLHF.

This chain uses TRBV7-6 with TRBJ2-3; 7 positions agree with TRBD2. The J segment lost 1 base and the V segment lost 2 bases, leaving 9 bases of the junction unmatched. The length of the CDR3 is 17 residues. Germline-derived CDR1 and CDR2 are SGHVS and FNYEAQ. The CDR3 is CASSLNRGEWGTDTQYF. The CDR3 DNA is TGTGCCAGCAGCTTAAACCGGGGGGAATGGGGCACAGATACGCAGTATTTT. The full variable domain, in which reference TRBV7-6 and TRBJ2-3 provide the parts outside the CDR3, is GAGVSQSPRYKVTKRGQDVALRCDPISGHVSLYWYRQALGQGPEFLTYFNYEAQQDKSGLPNDRFSAERPEGSISTLTIQRTEQRDSAMYRCASSLNRGEWGTDTQYFGPGTRLTVL.